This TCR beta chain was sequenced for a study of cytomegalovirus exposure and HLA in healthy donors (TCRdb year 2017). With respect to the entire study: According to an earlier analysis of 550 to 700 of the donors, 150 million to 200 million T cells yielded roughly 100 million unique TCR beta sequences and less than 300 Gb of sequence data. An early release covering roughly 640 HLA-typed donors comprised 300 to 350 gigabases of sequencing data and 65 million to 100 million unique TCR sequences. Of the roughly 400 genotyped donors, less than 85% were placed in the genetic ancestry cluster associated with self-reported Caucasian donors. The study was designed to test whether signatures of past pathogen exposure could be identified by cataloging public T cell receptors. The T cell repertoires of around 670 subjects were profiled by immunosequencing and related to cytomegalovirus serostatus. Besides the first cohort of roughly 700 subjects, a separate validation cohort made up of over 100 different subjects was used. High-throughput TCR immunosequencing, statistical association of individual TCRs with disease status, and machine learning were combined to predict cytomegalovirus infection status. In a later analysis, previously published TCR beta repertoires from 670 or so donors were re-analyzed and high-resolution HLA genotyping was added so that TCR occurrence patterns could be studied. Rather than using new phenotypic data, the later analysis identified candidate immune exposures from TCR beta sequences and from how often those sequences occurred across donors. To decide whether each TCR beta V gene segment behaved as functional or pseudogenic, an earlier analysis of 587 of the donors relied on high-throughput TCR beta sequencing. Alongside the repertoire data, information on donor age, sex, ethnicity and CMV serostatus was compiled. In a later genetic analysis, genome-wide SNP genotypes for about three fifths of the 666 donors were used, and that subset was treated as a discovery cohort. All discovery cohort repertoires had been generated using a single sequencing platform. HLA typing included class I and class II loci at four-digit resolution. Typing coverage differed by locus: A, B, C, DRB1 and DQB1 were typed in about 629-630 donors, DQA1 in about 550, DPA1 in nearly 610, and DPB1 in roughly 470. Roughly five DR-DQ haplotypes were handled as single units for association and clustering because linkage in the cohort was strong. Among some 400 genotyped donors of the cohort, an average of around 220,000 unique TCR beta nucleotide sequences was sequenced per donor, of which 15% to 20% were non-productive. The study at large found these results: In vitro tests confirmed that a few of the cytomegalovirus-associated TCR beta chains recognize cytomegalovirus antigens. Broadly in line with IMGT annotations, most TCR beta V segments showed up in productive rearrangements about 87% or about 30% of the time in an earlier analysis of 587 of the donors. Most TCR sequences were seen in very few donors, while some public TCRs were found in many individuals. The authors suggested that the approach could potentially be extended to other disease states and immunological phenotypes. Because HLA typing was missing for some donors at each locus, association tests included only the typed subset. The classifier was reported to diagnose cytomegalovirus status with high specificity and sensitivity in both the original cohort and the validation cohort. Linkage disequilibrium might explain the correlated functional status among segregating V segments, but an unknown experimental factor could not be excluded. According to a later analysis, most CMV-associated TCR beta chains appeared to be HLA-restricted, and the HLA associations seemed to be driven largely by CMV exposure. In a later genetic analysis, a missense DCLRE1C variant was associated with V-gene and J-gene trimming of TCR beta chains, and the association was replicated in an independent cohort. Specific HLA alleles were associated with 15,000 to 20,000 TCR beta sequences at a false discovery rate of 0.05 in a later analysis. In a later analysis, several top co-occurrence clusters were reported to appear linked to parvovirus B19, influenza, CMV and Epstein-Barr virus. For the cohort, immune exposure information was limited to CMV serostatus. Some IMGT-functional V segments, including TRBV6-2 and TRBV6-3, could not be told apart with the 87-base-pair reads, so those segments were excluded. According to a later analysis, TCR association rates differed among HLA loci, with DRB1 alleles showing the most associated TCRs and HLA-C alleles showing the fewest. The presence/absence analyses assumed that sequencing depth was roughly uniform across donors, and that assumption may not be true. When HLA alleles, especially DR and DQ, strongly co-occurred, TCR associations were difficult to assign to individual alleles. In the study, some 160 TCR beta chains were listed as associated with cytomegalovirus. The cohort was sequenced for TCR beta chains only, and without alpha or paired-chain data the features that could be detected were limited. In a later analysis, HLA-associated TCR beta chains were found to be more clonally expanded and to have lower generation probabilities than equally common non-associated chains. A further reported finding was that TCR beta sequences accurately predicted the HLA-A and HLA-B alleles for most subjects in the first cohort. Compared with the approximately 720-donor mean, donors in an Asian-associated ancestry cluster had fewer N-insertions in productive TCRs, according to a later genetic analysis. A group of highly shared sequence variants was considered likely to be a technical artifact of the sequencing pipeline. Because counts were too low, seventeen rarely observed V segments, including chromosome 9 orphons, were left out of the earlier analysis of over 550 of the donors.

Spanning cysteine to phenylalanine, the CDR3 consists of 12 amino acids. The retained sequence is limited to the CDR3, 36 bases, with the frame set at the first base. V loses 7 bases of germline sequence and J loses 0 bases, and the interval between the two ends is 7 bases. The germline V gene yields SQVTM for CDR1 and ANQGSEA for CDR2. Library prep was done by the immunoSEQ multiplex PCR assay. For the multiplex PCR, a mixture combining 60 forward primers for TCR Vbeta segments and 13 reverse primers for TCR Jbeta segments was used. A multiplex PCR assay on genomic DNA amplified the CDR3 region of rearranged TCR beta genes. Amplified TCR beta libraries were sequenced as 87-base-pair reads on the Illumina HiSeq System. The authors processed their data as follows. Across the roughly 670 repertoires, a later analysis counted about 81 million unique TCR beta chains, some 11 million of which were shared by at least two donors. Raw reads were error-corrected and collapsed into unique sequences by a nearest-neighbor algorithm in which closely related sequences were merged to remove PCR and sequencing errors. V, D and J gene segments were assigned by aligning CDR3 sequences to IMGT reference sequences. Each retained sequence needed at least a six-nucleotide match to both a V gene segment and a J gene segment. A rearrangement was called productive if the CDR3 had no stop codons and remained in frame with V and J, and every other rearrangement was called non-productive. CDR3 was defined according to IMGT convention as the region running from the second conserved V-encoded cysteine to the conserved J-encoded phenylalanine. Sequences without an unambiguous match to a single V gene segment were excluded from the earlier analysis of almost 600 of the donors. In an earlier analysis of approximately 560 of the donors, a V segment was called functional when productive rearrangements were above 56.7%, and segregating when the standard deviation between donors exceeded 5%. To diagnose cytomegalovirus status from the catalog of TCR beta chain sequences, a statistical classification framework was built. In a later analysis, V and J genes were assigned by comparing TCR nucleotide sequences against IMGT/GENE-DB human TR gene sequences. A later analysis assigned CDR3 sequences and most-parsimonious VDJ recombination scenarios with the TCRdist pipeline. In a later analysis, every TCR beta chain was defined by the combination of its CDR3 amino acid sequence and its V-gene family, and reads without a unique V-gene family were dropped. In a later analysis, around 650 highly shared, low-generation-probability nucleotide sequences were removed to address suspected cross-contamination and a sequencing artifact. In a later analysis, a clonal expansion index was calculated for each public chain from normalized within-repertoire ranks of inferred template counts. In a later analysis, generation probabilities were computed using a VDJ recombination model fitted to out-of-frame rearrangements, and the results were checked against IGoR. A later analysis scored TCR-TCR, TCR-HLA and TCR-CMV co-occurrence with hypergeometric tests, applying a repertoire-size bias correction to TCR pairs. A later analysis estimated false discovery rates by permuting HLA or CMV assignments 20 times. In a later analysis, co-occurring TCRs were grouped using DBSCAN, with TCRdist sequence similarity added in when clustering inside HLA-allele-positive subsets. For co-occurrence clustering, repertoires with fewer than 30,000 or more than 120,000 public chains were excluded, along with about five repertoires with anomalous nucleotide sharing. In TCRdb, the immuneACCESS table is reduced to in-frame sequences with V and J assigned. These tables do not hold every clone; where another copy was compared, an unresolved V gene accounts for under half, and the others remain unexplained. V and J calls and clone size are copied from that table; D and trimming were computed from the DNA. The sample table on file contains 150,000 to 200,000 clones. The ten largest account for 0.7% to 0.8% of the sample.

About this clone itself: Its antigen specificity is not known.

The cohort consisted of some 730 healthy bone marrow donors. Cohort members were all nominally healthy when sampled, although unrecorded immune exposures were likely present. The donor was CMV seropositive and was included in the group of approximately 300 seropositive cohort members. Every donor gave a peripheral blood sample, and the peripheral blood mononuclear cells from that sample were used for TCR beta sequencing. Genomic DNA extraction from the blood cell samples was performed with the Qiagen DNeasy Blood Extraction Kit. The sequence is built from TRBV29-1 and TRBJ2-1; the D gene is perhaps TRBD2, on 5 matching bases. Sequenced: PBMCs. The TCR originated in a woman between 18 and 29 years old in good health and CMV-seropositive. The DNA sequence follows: TGCAGCGCTGGGAGCTCCTACAATGAGCAGTTCTTC. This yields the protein CSAGSSYNEQFF.